These T cell receptor beta chains were read from a single sample in a study of T cell repertoires in cytomegalovirus infection. Using its own MiXCR run on the reads, TCRdb lists one record per CDR3 protein. The sample contains about 740,000 distinct CDR3 sequences, 35% to 45% of which appear only once. Sequenced sample: PBMCs. The source of these receptors is a human donor in good health (CMV status not recorded). Some clones in this sample may be carry-over from other donors' samples. CDR3s include the opening cysteine and the closing phenylalanine or tryptophan. D genes are given only for firm matches. Some rows have no size entry. The others give once, few or many, or a class for an expanded clone.

d_gene | abundance | j_gene | v_gene | CDR3nt | CDR3aa
TRBD1 | NA | TRBJ2-5 | TRBV5-6 | TGTGCCAGCAGCCAGGGACAGGTCGGCGAGACCCAGTACTTC | CASSQGQVGETQYF
NA | few | TRBJ2-1 | TRBV6-5 | TGTGCCAGCAGATACGGGGTAGCGATCTACAATGAGCAGTTCTTC | CASRYGVAIYNEQFF
NA | few | TRBJ1-6 | TRBV19 | TGTGCCAGTAGTCCCCGGACACCTAATAATTCACCCCTCCACTTT | CASSPRTPNNSPLHF
TRBD1 | NA | TRBJ1-1 | TRBV7-2 | TGTGCCAGCACCTCCGTGAGGAGGACCGGGACAGAGAACACTGAAGCTTTCTTT | CASTSVRRTGTENTEAFF
TRBD1 | NA | TRBJ2-1 | TRBV6-5 | TGTGCCAGCAGTTTATACAGGGGCGGCGATGAGCAGTTCTTC | CASSLYRGGDEQFF
TRBD1 | NA | TRBJ1-2 | TRBV28 | TGTGCCAGCAGTCCGCCACTCTGGACAGGGGACTATGGCTACACCTTC | CASSPPLWTGDYGYTF
NA | NA | TRBJ2-1 | TRBV7-2 | TGTGCCAGCAGCTTCGGCTGGCTCAACAATGAGCAGTTCTTC | CASSFGWLNNEQFF
NA | NA | TRBJ2-6 | TRBV20-1 | TGCAGTGCTGGAGACTCGCGCTCTGGGGCCAACGTCCTGACTTTC | CSAGDSRSGANVLTF
NA | few | TRBJ1-5 | TRBV28 | TGTGCCAGCAATAGAAGGGGGGCTCGATATCAGCCCCAGCATTTT | CASNRRGARYQPQHF
TRBD2 | NA | TRBJ2-5 | TRBV7-6 | TGTGCCAGCAGTGAGGGGAGGGGAGAGGAGGAGACCCAGTACTTC | CASSEGRGEEETQYF
NA | NA | TRBJ2-5 | TRBV20-1 | TGCAGTGCTAGTGTCCAGGGAGAGACCCAGTACTTC | CSASVQGETQYF
TRBD1 | NA | TRBJ2-7 | TRBV4-1 | TGCGCCAGCAGCCGAGGGACAGGTTACGAGCAGTACTTC | CASSRGTGYEQYF
NA | NA | TRBJ1-1 | TRBV5-4 | TGTGCCAGCAGCTTGGAGTCAGCGAACACTGAAGCTTTCTTT | CASSLESANTEAFF
TRBD2 | NA | TRBJ2-1 | TRBV11-2 | TGTGCCAGCAGCCAGAGACTAGCGGGGGGTTATGAGCAGTTCTTC | CASSQRLAGGYEQFF
NA | NA | TRBJ1-1 | TRBV18 | TGTGCCAGCTCACCCCTGGGGGGAACGGGGACTGAAGCTTTCTTT | CASSPLGGTGTEAFF
NA | NA | TRBJ2-1 | TRBV19 | TGTGCCAGTAGTATGGGATATGAGCAGTTCTTC | CASSMGYEQFF
NA | few | TRBJ2-1 | TRBV27 | TGTGCCAGCGCGAAGAACAATGAGCAGTTCTTC | CASAKNNEQFF
TRBD1 | few | TRBJ1-4 | TRBV7-6 | TGTGCCAGCAGCCCCGGCGGGACAGGGGAAGAAAAACTGTTTTTT | CASSPGGTGEEKLFF
TRBD1 | NA | TRBJ2-1 | TRBV5-5 | TGTGCCAGCAGCTTTTGGTTAGGGACAGGGAACAATGAGCAGTTCTTC | CASSFWLGTGNNEQFF
TRBD1 | NA | TRBJ1-1 | TRBV20-1 | TGCAGTGCAGAGGACAGGGCGAACACTGAAGCTTTCTTT | CSAEDRANTEAFF
NA | few | TRBJ1-1 | TRBV6-6 | TGTGCCAGCAGGCCCGGGGGGGGAAACACTGAAGCTTTCTTT | CASRPGGGNTEAFF
NA | NA | TRBJ2-1 | TRBV5-4 | TGTGCCAGCAGGTGGGCCGCGGTGAACAATGAGCAGTTCTTC | CASRWAAVNNEQFF
NA | NA | TRBJ1-2 | TRBV2 | TGTGCCAGCAAGGAAGGGGGTCACGGTGGCTACACCTTC | CASKEGGHGGYTF
TRBD2 | few | TRBJ2-1 | TRBV11-2 | TGTGCCAGCGACGGAGCTAGCGGGGCTTACAATGAGCAGTTCTTC | CASDGASGAYNEQFF
TRBD2 | NA | TRBJ2-1 | TRBV25-1 | TGTGCCAGCACCCGAGGGGCTAGCGGGAGACAGCAGTTCTTC | CASTRGASGRQQFF
NA | NA | TRBJ2-3 | TRBV19 | TGTGCCAGTAGTCTAGCGAGTACTAGCACAGATACGCAGTATTTT | CASSLASTSTDTQYF
TRBD1 | many | TRBJ1-2 | TRBV7-2 | TGTGCCAGCAGCCTTGGGGGACAGGGATCGAACTATGGCTACACCTTC | CASSLGGQGSNYGYTF
NA | few | TRBJ2-6 | TRBV24-1 | TGTGCCACCAGTAGGGGACAACCGACTGGGGCCAACGTCCTGACTTTC | CATSRGQPTGANVLTF